This T cell receptor (beta chain) was found in a study of T-cell memory formation after mild COVID-19. CDR1 and CDR2 (germline): SGHRS, YFSETQ. Trimming removed 0 bases at V and 4 bases at J, with 16 bases between. The CDR3 sequence is 16 residues long. This clonotype was counted at least ten times. TCRdb re-called the 5' RACE reads through MiXCR, storing one row per CDR3 protein. The sample has around 300,000 distinct CDR3 sequences, approximately 7.6% seen once. This TCR came from a man aged 18-30 years who had mild COVID-19 (a few samples of this study predate the infection). Cell type and time point are not known. The sample comprised PBMCs or a T cell subset sorted from them (not recorded which). V and J are TRBV5-1 and TRBJ2-5; D remains unclear. CDR3 region: CASSLDPGQKGETQYF. Here the CDR3 DNA reads TGCGCCAGCAGCTTGGATCCCGGCCAGAAGGGAGAGACCCAGTACTTC. The complete variable domain, with remaining parts taken from reference TRBV5-1 and TRBJ2-5, reads KAGVTQTPRYLIKTRGQQVTLSCSPISGHRSVSWYQQTPGQGLQFLFEYFSETQRNKGNFPGRFSGRQFSNSRSEMNVSTLELGDSALYLCASSLDPGQKGETQYFGPGTRLLVL.